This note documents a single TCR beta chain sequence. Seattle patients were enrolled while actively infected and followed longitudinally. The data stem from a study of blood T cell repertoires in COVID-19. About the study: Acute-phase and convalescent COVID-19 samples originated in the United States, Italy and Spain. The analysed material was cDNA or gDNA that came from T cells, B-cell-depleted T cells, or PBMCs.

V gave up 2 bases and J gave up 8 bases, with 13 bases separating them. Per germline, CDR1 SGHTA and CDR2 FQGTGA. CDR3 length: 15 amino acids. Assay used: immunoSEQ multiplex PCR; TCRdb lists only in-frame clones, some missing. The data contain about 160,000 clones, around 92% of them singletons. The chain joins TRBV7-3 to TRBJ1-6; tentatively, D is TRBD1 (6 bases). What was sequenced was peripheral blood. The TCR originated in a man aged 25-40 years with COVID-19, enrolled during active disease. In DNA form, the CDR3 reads TGTGCCAGCAGCTTATTACAGGGCCGAGATTCACCCCTCCACTTT. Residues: CASSLLQGRDSPLHF.